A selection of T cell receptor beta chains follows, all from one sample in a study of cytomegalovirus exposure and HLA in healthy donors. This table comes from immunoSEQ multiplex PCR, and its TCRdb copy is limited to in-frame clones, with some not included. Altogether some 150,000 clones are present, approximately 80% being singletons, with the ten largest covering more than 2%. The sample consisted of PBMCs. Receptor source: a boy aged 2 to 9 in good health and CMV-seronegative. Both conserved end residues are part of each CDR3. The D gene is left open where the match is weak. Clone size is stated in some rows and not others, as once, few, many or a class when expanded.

CDR3aa: CASSFSFELAGGPGEQFF
CDR3nt: TGTGCCAGCAGTTTTTCCTTCGAACTAGCGGGAGGGCCGGGAGAGCAGTTCTTC
v_gene: TRBV7-7
j_gene: TRBJ2-1
d_gene: TRBD2
abundance: -
len: 18

CDR3aa: CASSPVTASNEQFF
CDR3nt: TGCGCCAGCAGCCCGGTGACAGCCAGCAATGAGCAGTTCTTC
v_gene: TRBV5-1
j_gene: TRBJ2-1
d_gene: -
abundance: -
len: 14

CDR3aa: CSVVQGPGGPQHF
CDR3nt: TGCAGCGTTGTCCAGGGGCCGGGGGGGCCCCAGCATTTT
v_gene: TRBV29-1
j_gene: TRBJ1-5
d_gene: -
abundance: few
len: 13

CDR3aa: CASSKGQPSAYEQYF
CDR3nt: TGTGCCAGCTCCAAGGGACAGCCGAGTGCCTACGAGCAGTACTTC
v_gene: TRBV18
j_gene: TRBJ2-7
d_gene: TRBD1
abundance: -
len: 15

CDR3aa: CASSRSQTGVDYEQYF
CDR3nt: TGTGCCAGCAGCCGTTCTCAGACAGGGGTGGACTACGAGCAGTACTTC
v_gene: TRBV7-9
j_gene: TRBJ2-7
d_gene: TRBD1
abundance: -
len: 16

CDR3aa: CSASPSNTQYF
CDR3nt: TGCAGTGCTAGCCCGTCTAATACGCAGTATTTT
v_gene: TRBV20-1
j_gene: TRBJ2-3
d_gene: -
abundance: -
len: 11

CDR3aa: CASSSPGHANTGELFF
CDR3nt: TGTGCCAGCAGTTCACCGGGACACGCGAACACCGGGGAGCTGTTTTTT
v_gene: TRBV27
j_gene: TRBJ2-2
d_gene: -
abundance: once
len: 16

CDR3aa: CASSRGQGYEQYF
CDR3nt: TGCGCCAGCAGCCGGGGACAGGGTTACGAGCAGTACTTC
v_gene: TRBV4-3
j_gene: TRBJ2-7
d_gene: TRBD1
abundance: -
len: 13

CDR3aa: CASSLGIARTDTQYF
CDR3nt: TGTGCCAGCAGTTTAGGAATAGCCCGCACAGATACGCAGTATTTT
v_gene: TRBV28
j_gene: TRBJ2-3
d_gene: -
abundance: once
len: 15

CDR3aa: CASSPDGRPGEQYF
CDR3nt: TGTGCCAGCTCACCAGACGGGAGGCCGGGTGAGCAGTACTTC
v_gene: TRBV18
j_gene: TRBJ2-7
d_gene: TRBD2
abundance: -
len: 14

CDR3aa: CASSARDKALYF
CDR3nt: TGTGCCAGCAGCGCTAGGGACAAGGCGTTGTATTTT
v_gene: TRBV7-9
j_gene: TRBJ2-3
d_gene: -
abundance: -
len: 12

CDR3aa: CASTIFRATRTSGHNEQFF
CDR3nt: TGTGCCAGCACCATTTTTCGAGCCACCCGGACTAGCGGTCACAATGAGCAGTTCTTC
v_gene: TRBV7-2
j_gene: TRBJ2-1
d_gene: TRBD2
abundance: few
len: 19

CDR3aa: CASSTLDRSASGNTIYF
CDR3nt: TGTGCCAGCAGCACTTTAGACAGGTCCGCCTCTGGAAACACCATATATTTT
v_gene: TRBV9
j_gene: TRBJ1-3
d_gene: -
abundance: -
len: 17

CDR3aa: CASRGQGGSGELFF
CDR3nt: TGTGCCAGTAGAGGACAGGGTGGTTCCGGGGAGCTGTTTTTT
v_gene: TRBV19
j_gene: TRBJ2-2
d_gene: TRBD1
abundance: -
len: 14

CDR3aa: CASSREFMTEAFF
CDR3nt: TGTGCCAGCAGCCGGGAGTTTATGACTGAAGCTTTCTTT
v_gene: TRBV6-6
j_gene: TRBJ1-1
d_gene: -
abundance: many
len: 13

CDR3aa: CASSFRGLADHTLYF
CDR3nt: TGTGCCAGCAGCTTCAGAGGACTAGCGGACCACACCCTCTACTTC
v_gene: TRBV11-3
j_gene: TRBJ2-5
d_gene: TRBD2
abundance: once
len: 15

CDR3aa: CASSIISGGITEAFF
CDR3nt: TGTGCCAGTAGTATAATCAGCGGGGGGATCACTGAAGCTTTCTTT
v_gene: TRBV19
j_gene: TRBJ1-1
d_gene: -
abundance: -
len: 15

CDR3aa: CASSLKLRGGINIQYF
CDR3nt: TGTGCCAGCAGCTTAAAATTGCGGGGCGGGATTAACATTCAGTACTTC
v_gene: TRBV7-3
j_gene: TRBJ2-4
d_gene: -
abundance: -
len: 16

CDR3aa: CASSPLAGDYYNEQFF
CDR3nt: TGTGCCAGCAGTCCTTTAGCGGGAGACTACTACAATGAGCAGTTCTTC
v_gene: TRBV27
j_gene: TRBJ2-1
d_gene: TRBD2
abundance: -
len: 16

CDR3aa: CASSQSGTSGIHEQFF
CDR3nt: TGTGCCAGCAGCCAATCCGGGACTAGCGGGATTCATGAGCAGTTCTTC
v_gene: TRBV7-2
j_gene: TRBJ2-1
d_gene: TRBD2
abundance: -
len: 16